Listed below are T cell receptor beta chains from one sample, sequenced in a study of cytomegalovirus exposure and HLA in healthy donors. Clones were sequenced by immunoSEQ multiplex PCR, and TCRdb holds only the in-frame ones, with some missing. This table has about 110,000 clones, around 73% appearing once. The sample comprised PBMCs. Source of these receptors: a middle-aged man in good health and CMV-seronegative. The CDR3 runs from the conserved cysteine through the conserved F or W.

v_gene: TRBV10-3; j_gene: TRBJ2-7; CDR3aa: CAISDSHEQYF
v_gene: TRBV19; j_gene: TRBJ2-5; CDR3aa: CASRPSWDRGETQYF
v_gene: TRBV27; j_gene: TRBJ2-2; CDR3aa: CASSKLLAGGNTGELFF
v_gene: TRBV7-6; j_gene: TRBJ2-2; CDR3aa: CASSLGGAGAGELFF
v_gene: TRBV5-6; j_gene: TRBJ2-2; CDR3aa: CASSLVIVEAGSGELFF
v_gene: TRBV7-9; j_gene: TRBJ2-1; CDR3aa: CASSLTGSGNNEQFF
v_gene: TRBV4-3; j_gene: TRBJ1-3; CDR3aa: CASSPQWGRGNTIYF
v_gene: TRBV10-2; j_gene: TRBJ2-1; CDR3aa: CASSESSSYEQFF
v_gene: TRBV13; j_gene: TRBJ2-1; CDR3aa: CASSSRGYNEQFF
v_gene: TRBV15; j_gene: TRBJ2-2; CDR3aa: CATRDRMTGELFF
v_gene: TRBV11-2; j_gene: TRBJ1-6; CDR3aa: CASSRDRGSSYNSPLHF
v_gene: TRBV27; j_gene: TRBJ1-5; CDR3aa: CASSLLGGGLGQPQHF
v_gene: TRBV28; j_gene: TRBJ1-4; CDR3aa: CASSLTGMKEKLFF
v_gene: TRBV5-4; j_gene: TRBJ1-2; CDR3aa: CASSLAGSEGLMWGYTF
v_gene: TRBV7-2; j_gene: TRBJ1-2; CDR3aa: CASSWPGQGANYGYTF
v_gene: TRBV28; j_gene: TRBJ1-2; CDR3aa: CASSLGQGGDYGYTF
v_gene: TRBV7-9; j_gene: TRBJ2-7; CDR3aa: CSSSLGQGAHEQYF
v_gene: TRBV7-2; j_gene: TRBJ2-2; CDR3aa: CASSLVQGNTGELFF
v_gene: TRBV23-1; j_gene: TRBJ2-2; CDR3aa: CASRLVDRGCGELFF
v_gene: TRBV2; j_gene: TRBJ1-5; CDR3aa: CASSEYGVAQPQHF
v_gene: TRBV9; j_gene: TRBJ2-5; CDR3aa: CASSVTGETQYF
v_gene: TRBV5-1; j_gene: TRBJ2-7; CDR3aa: CASSPAPLAGGAYEQYF
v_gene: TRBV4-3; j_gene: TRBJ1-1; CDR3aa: CASSQEGTVDTEAFF
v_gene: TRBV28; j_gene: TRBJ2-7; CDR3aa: CASTGGLAGTGEQYF
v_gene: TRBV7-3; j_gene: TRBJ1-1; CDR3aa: CASSLSAQGLPTEAFF
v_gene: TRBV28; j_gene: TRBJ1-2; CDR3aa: CASSFARTGYREGYTF
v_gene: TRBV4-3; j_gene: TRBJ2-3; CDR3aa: CASSQDRASGGNTQYF